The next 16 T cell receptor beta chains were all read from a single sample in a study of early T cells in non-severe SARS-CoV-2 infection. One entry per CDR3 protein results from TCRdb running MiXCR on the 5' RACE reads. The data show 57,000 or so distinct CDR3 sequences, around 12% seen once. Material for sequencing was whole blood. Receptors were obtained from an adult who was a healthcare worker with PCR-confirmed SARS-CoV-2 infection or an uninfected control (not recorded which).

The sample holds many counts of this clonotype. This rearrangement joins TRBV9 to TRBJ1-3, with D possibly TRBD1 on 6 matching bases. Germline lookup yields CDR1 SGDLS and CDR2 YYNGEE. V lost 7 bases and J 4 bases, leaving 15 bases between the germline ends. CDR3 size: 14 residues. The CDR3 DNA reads TGTGCCAGCGATGACGGGACACCAGGAAACACCATATATTTT. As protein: CASDDGTPGNTIYF.

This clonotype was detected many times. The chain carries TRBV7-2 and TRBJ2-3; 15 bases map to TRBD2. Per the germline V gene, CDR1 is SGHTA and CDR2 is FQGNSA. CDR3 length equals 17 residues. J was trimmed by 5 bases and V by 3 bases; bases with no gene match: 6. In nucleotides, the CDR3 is TGTGCCAGCAGCTTGCCCGGGACTAGCGGGGGGATAGATACGCAGTATTTT. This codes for CASSLPGTSGGIDTQYF.

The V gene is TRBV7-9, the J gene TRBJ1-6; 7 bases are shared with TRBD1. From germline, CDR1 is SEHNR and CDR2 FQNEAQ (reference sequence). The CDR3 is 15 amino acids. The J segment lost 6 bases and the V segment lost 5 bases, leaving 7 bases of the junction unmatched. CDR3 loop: CASSPRGQLNSPLHF. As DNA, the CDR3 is TGTGCCAGCAGCCCCCGGGGACAGCTTAATTCACCCCTCCACTTT.

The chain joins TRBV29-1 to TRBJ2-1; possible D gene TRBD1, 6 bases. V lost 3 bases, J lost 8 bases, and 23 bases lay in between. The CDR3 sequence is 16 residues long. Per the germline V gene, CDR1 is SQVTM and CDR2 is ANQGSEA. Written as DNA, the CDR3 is TGCAGCGTTGAGGGGATCAGGGGCGAGACGGTCCATGAGCAGTTCTTC. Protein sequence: CSVEGIRGETVHEQFF.

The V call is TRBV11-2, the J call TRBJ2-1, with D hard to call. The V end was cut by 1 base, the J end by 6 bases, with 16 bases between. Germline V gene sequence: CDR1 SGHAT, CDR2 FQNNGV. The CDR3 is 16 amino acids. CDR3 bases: TGTGCCAGCAGCTTAGTAAACTATCTTTCCCCCAATGAGCAGTTCTTC. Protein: CASSLVNYLSPNEQFF.

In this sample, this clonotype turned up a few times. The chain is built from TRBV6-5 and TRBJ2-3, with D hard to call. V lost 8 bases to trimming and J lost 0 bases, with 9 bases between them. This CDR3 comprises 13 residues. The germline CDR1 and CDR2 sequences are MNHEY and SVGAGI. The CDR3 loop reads CASEVSSTDTQYF. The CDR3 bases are TGTGCCAGCGAGGTCAGTAGCACAGATACGCAGTATTTT.

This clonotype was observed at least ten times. The CDR3 loop reads CATATRLTIDTQYF. The CDR3 nucleotides are TGTGCCACCGCTACTCGACTAACAATAGATACGCAGTATTTT. The V gene is TRBV24-1, the J gene TRBJ2-3, with D maybe TRBD2 (5 bases). Germline V lookup: CDR1 KGHDR, CDR2 SFDVKD. This CDR3 region has 14 residues. Trimming pared 9 bases from V and 5 bases from J, leaving 17 bases between.

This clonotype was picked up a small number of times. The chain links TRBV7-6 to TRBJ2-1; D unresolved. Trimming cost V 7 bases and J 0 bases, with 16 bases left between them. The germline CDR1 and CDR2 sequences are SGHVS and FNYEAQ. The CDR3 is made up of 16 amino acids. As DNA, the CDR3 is TGTGCCAGCACCCTCTATGCAGGCAGCTCCTACAATGAGCAGTTCTTC. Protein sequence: CASTLYAGSSYNEQFF.

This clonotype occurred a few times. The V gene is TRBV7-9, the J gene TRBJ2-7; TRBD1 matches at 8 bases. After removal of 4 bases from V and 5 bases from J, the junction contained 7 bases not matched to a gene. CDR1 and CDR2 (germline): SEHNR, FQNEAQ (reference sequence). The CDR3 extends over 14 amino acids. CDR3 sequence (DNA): TGTGCCAGCAGCTCCGACAGGGGTTGGAACGAGCAGTACTTC. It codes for CASSSDRGWNEQYF.

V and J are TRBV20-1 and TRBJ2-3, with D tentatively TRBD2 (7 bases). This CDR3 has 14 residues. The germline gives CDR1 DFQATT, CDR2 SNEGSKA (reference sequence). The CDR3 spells CSGLGGGPRDTQYF. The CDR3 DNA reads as TGCAGCGGCCTAGGCGGGGGCCCTAGGGATACGCAGTATTTT.

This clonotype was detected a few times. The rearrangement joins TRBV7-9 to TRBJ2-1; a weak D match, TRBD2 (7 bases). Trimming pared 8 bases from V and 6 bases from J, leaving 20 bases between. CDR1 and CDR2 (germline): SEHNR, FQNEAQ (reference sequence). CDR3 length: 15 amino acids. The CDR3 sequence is CASSFGGALGNEQFF. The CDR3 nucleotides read TGTGCCAGCTCATTTGGGGGGGCGTTAGGCAATGAGCAGTTCTTC. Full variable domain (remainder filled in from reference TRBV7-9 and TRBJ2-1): DTGVSQNPRHKITKRGQNVTFRCDPISEHNRLYWYRQTLGQGPEFLTYFQNEAQLEKSRLLSDRFSAERPKGSFSTLEIQRTEQGDSAMYLCASSFGGALGNEQFFGPGTRLTVL.

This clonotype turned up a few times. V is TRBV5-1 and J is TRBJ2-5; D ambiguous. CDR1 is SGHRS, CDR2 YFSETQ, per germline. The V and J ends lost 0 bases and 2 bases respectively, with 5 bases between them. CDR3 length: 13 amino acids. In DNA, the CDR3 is TGCGCCAGCAGCTTGGACAGACAAGAGACCCAGTACTTC. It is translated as CASSLDRQETQYF.

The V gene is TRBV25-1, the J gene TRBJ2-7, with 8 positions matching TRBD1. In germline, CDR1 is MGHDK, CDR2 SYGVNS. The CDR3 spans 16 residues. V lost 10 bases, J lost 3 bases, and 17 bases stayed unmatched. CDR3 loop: CATERTDRADHYEQYF. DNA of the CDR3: TGTGCCACCGAGAGGACGGACAGGGCCGACCACTACGAGCAGTACTTC.

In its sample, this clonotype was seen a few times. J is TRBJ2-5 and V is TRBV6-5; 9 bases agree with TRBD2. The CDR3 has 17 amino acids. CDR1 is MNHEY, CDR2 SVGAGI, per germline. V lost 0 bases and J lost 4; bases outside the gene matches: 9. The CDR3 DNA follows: TGTGCCAGCAGTTACTCCCTAGCGGGGTCTCGCAGAGAGACCCAGTACTTC. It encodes CASSYSLAGSRRETQYF.

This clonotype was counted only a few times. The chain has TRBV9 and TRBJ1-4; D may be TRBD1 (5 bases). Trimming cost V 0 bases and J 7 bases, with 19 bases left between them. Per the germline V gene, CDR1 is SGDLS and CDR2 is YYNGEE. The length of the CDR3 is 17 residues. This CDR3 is CASSVAAGAAGGEKLFF. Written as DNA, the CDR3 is TGTGCCAGCAGCGTAGCGGCAGGAGCTGCTGGGGGTGAAAAACTGTTTTTT.

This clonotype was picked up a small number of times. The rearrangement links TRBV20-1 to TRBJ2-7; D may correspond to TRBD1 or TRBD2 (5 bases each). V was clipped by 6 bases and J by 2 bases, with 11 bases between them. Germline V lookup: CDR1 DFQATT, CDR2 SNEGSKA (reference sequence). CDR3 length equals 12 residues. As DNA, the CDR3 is TGCAGTGCAAGGGACGGCGCCTACGAGCAGTACTTC. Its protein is CSARDGAYEQYF.